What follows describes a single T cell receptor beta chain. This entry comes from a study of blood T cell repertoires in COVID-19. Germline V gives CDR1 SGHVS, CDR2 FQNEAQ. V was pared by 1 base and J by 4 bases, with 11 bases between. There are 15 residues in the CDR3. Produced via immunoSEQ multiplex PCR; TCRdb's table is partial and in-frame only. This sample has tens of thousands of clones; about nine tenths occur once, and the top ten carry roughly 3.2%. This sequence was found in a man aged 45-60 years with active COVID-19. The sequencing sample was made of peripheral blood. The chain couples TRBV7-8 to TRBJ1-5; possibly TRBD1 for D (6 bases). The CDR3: CASSLEGEINQPQHF. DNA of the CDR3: TGTGCCAGCAGCTTAGAGGGGGAAATAAATCAGCCCCAGCATTTT.